Listed below are T cell receptor beta chains from one sample, sequenced in a study of a mutant IDH1 vaccine in newly diagnosed glioma. Only in-frame clones appear in the TCRdb table, and some are missing; sequencing was by immunoSEQ multiplex PCR. The sample holds roughly 50,000 clones, about 77% seen once. Antigens for these TCRs are unknown. Specimen: PBMCs, collected from a glioma patient whose treatment included an IDH1 peptide vaccine. The receptors stem from a woman in her 40s with glioma. Each CDR3 is given with its conserved first and last residue. Fields, in order: clone size, V gene, CDR3 protein. Only some rows state a clone size, as once, few, many or a class for expanded clones.

clone_size: .
v_call: TRBV19
cdr3_aa: CASSIGGAESEAFF

clone_size: .
v_call: TRBV20-1
cdr3_aa: CSALDRATYTF

clone_size: .
v_call: TRBV6-5
cdr3_aa: CASRLGTGIGNTIYF

clone_size: .
v_call: TRBV10-3
cdr3_aa: CAISESKGIEQFF

clone_size: once
v_call: TRBV2
cdr3_aa: CASRPTNQALGYEQYF

clone_size: once
v_call: TRBV6-1
cdr3_aa: CASIPEYRTSYEQYF

clone_size: .
v_call: TRBV5-1
cdr3_aa: CASSTAGTSQYNEQFF

clone_size: .
v_call: TRBV5-6
cdr3_aa: CASSLAPWGTDTQYF

clone_size: .
v_call: TRBV5-6
cdr3_aa: CASSLGNAGGYGYTF

clone_size: .
v_call: TRBV5-1
cdr3_aa: CASSPGTSAYNEQFF

clone_size: .
v_call: TRBV11-2
cdr3_aa: CASRNQGRETQYF

clone_size: .
v_call: TRBV19
cdr3_aa: CASSIKGFQETQYF

clone_size: few
v_call: TRBV11-2
cdr3_aa: CASSLDLTGYEKLFF

clone_size: .
v_call: TRBV27
cdr3_aa: CASSSTGNYGYTF

clone_size: few
v_call: TRBV5-1
cdr3_aa: CASSLGGAGELFF

clone_size: .
v_call: TRBV6-5
cdr3_aa: CASSYTEGQGDEQFF

clone_size: .
v_call: TRBV4-2
cdr3_aa: CASSQGMAKNIQYF

clone_size: .
v_call: TRBV30
cdr3_aa: CAWSPRTTYEQYF

clone_size: .
v_call: TRBV7-2
cdr3_aa: CASSLGTTNYGYTF

clone_size: .
v_call: TRBV4-1
cdr3_aa: CASSRPTETQYF